Each of the 13 T cell receptor beta chains below was sequenced from the same sample in a study of cytomegalovirus exposure and HLA in healthy donors. Amplification used 60 Vbeta primers and 13 Jbeta primers. TCRdb's copy holds only in-frame clones and misses some; the assay was immunoSEQ multiplex PCR. The sample lists under 250,000 clones; about 72% were seen once. The sequenced sample was PBMCs. The receptor source for this set is a male donor in good health and CMV-seronegative.

Concerning this clone itself: The sample has other DNA sequences that encode this CDR3 too. V usage is TRBV6-5 and J usage is TRBJ1-5, with 7 bases identical to TRBD1. The CDR3 is made up of 15 amino acids. V gave up 4 bases and J gave up 0 bases; unmatched junction bases: 3. Germline V gene sequence: CDR1 MNHEY, CDR2 SVGAGI. The CDR3, as DNA: TGTGCCAGCAGTTCAGGGGGGAATAGCAATCAGCCCCAGCATTTT. This codes for CASSSGGNSNQPQHF.

The chain combines TRBV28 with TRBJ2-7; 8 bases match TRBD2. The CDR3 runs 14 residues. Trimming cost V 5 bases and J 5 bases; bases outside gene matches: 8. From germline, CDR1 is MDHEN and CDR2 SYDVKM. The CDR3 nucleotides are TGTGCCAGCAGTCCCCGGACTAGCTCTAACGAGCAGTACTTC. This encodes CASSPRTSSNEQYF.

The chain couples TRBV5-1 to TRBJ2-7, with a possible D match to TRBD1 (6 bases). The V gene's germline CDR1 is SGHRS and CDR2 YFSETQ. The ends were cut back, 0 bases at V and 4 bases at J, with 17 bases in the middle. The CDR3 covers 16 residues. CDR3: CASSLVVNRDRYEQYF. The CDR3 DNA is TGCGCCAGCAGCTTGGTGGTTAACAGGGATAGGTACGAGCAGTACTTC.

V is TRBV9 and J is TRBJ2-2; 11 bases align to TRBD2. V shed 0 bases, J shed 1 base, and the junction held 5 bases outside the gene matches. The CDR3 covers 18 residues. CDR1 and CDR2 (germline): SGDLS, YYNGEE. Here the CDR3 reads CASSVVLAGGQNTGELFF. In DNA form, the CDR3 reads TGTGCCAGCAGCGTAGTTTTAGCGGGAGGGCAGAACACCGGGGAGCTGTTTTTT.

This chain links TRBV7-9 with TRBJ2-1; D is uncertain. Trimming took off 5 bases at V and 3 bases at J, with 14 bases between the two ends. Germline V CDR1 and CDR2: SEHNR, FQNEAQ (reference sequence). The CDR3 runs 15 residues. CDR3 bases: TGTGCCAGCAGCCCGAACTTGAATGACTACAATGAGCAGTTCTTC. It specifies CASSPNLNDYNEQFF.

J is TRBJ2-7 and V is TRBV20-1; possibly TRBD2 for D (5 bases). The ends were cut back, 6 bases at V and 5 bases at J, with 8 bases in the middle. The CDR3 runs to 10 residues. Germline CDR1 reads DFQATT; CDR2 reads SNEGSKA (reference sequence). CDR3 DNA: TGCAGTGCCCGGGGTAACGAGCAGTACTTC. It codes for CSARGNEQYF.

This clone was detected once. This chain connects TRBV19 to TRBJ1-5, with TRBD1 as a possible D gene (6 bases). The CDR3 extends over 15 amino acids. From germline, CDR1 is LNHDA and CDR2 SQIVND (reference sequence). Between the trimmed V and J ends, which lost 4 bases and 6 bases, there was a span of 16 bases. The CDR3 reads CASSTTGTLGQPQHF. The CDR3 coding sequence is TGTGCCAGTAGTACTACAGGGACGTTAGGTCAGCCCCAGCATTTT.

This clone was counted only a few times. The chain has TRBV5-1 and TRBJ1-1; 9 nucleotides agree with TRBD1. With V trimmed by 4 bases and J by 7 bases, 5 bases remained unmatched. The germline gives CDR1 SGHRS, CDR2 YFSETQ. CDR3 length: 13 amino acids. The CDR3 reads CASSMGQGGEAFF. The CDR3 nucleotides read TGCGCCAGCAGCATGGGACAGGGAGGTGAAGCTTTCTTT.

This clone was detected only once. The rearrangement joins TRBV6-1 to TRBJ1-2, with 8 nucleotides matching TRBD1. V lost 7 bases and J lost 4; bases outside the gene matches: 2. Germline-derived CDR1 and CDR2 are MNHNS and SASEGT. CDR3 length: 12 residues. CDR3: CASNRGVYGYTF. The CDR3 region has the DNA TGTGCCAGCAACAGGGGGGTCTATGGCTACACCTTC.

The chain combines TRBV27 with TRBJ2-5, with D possibly TRBD1 on 5 matching bases. Gene TRBJ2-7 matches the end of the DNA better, so the J call may be wrong. The CDR3 extends over 16 amino acids. The germline V gene encodes CDR1 MNHEY and CDR2 SMNVEV (reference sequence). The CDR3 reads CASSLWGRNPSYEQYF. The DNA of the CDR3 is TGTGCCAGCAGTTTATGGGGCAGGAACCCTTCCTACGAGCAGTACTTC.

The V and J genes are TRBV5-6 and TRBJ2-7; D is ambiguous. Between the trimmed V and J ends, which lost 0 bases and 1 base, there was a span of 5 bases. CDR1 and CDR2 from the germline V gene are SGHDT and YYEEEE. CDR3 length: 13 amino acids. This CDR3 is CASSLVASYEQYF. CDR3 coding DNA: TGTGCCAGCAGCTTGGTGGCTTCCTACGAGCAGTACTTC.

This clone turned up a few times. The CDR3 nucleotides are TGTGCCAGCAGCTCCCGTCTCGGAGCGGATTCACCCCTCCACTTT. It codes for CASSSRLGADSPLHF. The chain joins TRBV7-9 to TRBJ1-6; no firm D call. Germline CDR1 is SEHNR and CDR2 is FQNEAQ (reference sequence). Trimming removed 4 bases from V and 8 bases from J, with 15 bases in between. The CDR3 loop spans 15 amino acids.

A single count supports this clone. The chain carries TRBV7-2 and TRBJ2-7; 12 bases are shared with TRBD2. The CDR3 runs to 18 residues. Germline V CDR1 and CDR2: SGHTA, FQGNSA. The V gene end was trimmed by 1 base and the J gene end by 5 bases; junction bases not matched to a gene: 12. CDR3 coding DNA: TGTGCCAGCAGCTTAGGCCGGACGGCTAGCGGGAGGGCCAACGAGCAGTACTTC. Encoded protein: CASSLGRTASGRANEQYF.